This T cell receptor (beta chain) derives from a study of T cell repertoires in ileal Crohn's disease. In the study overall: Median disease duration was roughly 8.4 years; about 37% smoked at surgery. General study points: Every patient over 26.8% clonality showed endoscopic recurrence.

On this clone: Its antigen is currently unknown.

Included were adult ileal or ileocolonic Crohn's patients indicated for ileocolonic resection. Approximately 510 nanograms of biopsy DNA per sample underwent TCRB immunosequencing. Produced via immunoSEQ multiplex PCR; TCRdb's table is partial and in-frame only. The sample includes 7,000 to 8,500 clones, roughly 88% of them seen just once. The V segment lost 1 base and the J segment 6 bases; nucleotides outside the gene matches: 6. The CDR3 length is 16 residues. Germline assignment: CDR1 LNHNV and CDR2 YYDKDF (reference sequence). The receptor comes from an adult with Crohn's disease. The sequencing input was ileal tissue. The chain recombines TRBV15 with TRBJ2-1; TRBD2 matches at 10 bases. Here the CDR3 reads CATSRGGLAISNEQFF. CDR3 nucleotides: TGTGCCACCAGCAGAGGGGGACTAGCGATATCCAATGAGCAGTTCTTC.